This T cell receptor beta chain emerged from a study of OX40 agonist ivuxolimab in advanced cancers. Overall study context: Prior anti-PD-1, anti-PD-L1 or anti-CTLA-4 therapy did not bar entry, and about 40% had some.

Study-wide results and limits: Some of the lowest clonal expansion was seen in partial responders at 0.1-3.0 mg/kg.

V dropped 11 bases and J dropped 6 bases, with 28 bases sitting between them. CDR1 is SNHLY, CDR2 FYNNEI, per germline. This CDR3 region has 16 residues. TCRdb's copy holds only in-frame clones and misses some; the assay was immunoSEQ multiplex PCR. This sample carries about 93,000 clones, under 95% of them seen once, and the ten largest clones take about 2.4%. Note on this clone: What it recognizes is unknown.

The chain employs TRBV2 and TRBJ1-2, with a possible D match to TRBD1 (5 bases). The sequence was obtained from an adult with an advanced solid tumor such as melanoma, head and neck, liver or kidney cancer. Sequencing used CD4+ or CD8+ T cells sorted from blood, obtained in a trial of the OX40 agonist ivuxolimab. The CDR3 spells CAVLDWGKDAGNGYTF. The CDR3 nucleotides are TGTGCCGTACTCGATTGGGGGAAAGACGCAGGAAATGGCTACACCTTC.